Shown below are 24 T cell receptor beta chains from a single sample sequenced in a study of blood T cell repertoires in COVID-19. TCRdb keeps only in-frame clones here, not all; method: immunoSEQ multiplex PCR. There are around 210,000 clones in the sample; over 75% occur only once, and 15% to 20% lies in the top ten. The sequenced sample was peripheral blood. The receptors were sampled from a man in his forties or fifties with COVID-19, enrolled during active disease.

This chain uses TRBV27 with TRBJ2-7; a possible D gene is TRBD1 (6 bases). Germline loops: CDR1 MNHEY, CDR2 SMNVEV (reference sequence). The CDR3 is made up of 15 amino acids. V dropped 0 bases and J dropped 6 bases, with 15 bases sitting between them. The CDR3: CASSLSVRGRGEQYF. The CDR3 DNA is TGTGCCAGCAGTTTATCAGTTAGGGGCAGGGGCGAGCAGTACTTC.

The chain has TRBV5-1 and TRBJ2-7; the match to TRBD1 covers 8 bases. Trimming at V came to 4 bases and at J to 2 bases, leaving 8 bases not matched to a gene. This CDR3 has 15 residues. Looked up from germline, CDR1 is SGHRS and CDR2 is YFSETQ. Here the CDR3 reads CASSRGTGLTYEQYF. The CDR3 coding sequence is TGCGCCAGCAGCCGGGGGACAGGTCTAACCTACGAGCAGTACTTC.

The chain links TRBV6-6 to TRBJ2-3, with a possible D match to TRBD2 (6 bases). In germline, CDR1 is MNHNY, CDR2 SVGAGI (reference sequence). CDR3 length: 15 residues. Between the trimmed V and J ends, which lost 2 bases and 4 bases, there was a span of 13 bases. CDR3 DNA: TGTGCCAGCAGTTACGGGGGGATGTTCGCAGATACGCAGTATTTT. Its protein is CASSYGGMFADTQYF.

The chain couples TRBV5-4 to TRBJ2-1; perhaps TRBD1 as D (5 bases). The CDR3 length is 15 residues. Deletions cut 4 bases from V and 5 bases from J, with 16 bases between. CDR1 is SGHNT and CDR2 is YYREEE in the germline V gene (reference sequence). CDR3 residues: CASSVPIGANNEQFF. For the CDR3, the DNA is TGTGCCAGCAGCGTCCCAATAGGGGCCAACAATGAGCAGTTCTTC.

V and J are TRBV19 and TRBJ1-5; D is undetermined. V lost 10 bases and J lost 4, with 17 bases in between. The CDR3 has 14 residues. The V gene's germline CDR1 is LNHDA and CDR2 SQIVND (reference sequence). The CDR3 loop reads CATNGNSGNQPQHF. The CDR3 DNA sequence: TGTGCCACCAACGGGAACTCAGGAAATCAGCCCCAGCATTTT. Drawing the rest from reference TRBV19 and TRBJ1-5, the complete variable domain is DGGITQSPKYLFRKEGQNVTLSCEQNLNHDAMYWYRQDPGQGLRLIYYSQIVNDFQKGDIAEGYSVSREKKESFPLTVTSAQKNPTAFYLCATNGNSGNQPQHFGDGTRLSIL.

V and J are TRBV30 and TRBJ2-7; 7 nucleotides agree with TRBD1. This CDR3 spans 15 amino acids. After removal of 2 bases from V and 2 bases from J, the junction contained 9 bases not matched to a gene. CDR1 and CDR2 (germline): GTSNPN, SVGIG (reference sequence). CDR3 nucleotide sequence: TGTGCCTGGAGTCCTGGGGTGGACAGGCCCTACGAGCAGTACTTC. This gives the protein CAWSPGVDRPYEQYF.

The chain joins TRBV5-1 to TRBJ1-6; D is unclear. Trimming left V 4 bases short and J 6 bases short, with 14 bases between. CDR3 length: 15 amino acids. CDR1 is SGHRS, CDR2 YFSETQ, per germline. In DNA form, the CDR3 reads TGCGCCAGCAGCCTGACTTCGGTCGTTAATTCACCCCTCCACTTT. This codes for CASSLTSVVNSPLHF.

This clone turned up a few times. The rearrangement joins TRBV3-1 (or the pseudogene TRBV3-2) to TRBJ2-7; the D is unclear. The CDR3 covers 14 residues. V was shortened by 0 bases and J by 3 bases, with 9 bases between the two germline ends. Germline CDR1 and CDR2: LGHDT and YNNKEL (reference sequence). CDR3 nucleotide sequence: TGTGCCAGCAGCCAAGATGTTGGCGGCTACGAGCAGTACTTC. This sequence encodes CASSQDVGGYEQYF.

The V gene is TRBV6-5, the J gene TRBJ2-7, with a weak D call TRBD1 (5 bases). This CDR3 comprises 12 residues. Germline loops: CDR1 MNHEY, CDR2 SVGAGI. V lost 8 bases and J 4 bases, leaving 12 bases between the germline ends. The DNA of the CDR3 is TGTGCCAGCTGCAGGGTGTGGTACGAGCAGTACTTC. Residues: CASCRVWYEQYF.

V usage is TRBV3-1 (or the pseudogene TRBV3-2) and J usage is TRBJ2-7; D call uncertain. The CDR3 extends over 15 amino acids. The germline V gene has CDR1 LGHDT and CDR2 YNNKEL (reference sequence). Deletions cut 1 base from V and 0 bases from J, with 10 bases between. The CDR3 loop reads CASSQGPRHSYEQYF. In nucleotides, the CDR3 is TGTGCCAGCAGCCAAGGCCCTAGGCACTCCTACGAGCAGTACTTC.

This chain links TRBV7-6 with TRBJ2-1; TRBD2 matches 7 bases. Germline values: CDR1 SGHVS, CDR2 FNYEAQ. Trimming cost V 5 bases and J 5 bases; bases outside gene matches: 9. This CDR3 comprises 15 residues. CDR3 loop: CASSLGRTYNNEQFF. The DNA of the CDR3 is TGTGCCAGCAGCCTCGGGAGGACCTATAACAATGAGCAGTTCTTC.

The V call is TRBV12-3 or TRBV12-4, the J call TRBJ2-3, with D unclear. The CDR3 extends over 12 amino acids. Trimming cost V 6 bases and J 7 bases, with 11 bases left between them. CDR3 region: CASSLGTYTQYF. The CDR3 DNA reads TGTGCCAGCAGCCTAGGAACCTATACGCAGTATTTT.

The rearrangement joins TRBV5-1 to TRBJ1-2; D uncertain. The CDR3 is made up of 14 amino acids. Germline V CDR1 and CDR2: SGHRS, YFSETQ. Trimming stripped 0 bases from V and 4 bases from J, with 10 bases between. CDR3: CASSLDIGVYGYTF. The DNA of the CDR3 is TGCGCCAGCAGCTTGGATATCGGTGTCTATGGCTACACCTTC.

Written as DNA, the CDR3 is TGTGCCAGCAGTCCGAATCTCGGGACAGAGTATGGCTACACCTTC. It codes for CASSPNLGTEYGYTF. The J gene is TRBJ1-2, the V gene TRBV28; 7 bases fit TRBD1. This CDR3 contains 15 residues. V was clipped by 5 bases and J by 5 bases; unmatched bases: 11. Germline CDR1 reads MDHEN; CDR2 reads SYDVKM.

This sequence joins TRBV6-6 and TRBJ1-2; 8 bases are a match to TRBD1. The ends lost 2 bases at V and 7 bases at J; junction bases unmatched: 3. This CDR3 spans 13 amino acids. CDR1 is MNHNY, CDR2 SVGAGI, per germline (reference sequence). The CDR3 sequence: CASSYQGASGYTF. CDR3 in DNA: TGTGCCAGCAGTTACCAGGGGGCAAGTGGCTACACCTTC.

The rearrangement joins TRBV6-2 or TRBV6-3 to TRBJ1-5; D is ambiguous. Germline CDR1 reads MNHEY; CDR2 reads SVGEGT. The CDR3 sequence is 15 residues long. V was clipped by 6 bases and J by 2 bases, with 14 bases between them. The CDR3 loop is CASSPGPRGNQPQHF. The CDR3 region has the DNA TGTGCCAGCAGCCCCGGCCCGAGGGGCAATCAGCCCCAGCATTTT.

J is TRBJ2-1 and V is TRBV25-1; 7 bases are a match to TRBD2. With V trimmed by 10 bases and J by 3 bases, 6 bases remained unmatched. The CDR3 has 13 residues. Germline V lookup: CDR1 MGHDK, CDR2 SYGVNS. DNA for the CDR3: TGTGCCACAGGACTAGGGCGCTACAATGAGCAGTTCTTC. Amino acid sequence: CATGLGRYNEQFF.

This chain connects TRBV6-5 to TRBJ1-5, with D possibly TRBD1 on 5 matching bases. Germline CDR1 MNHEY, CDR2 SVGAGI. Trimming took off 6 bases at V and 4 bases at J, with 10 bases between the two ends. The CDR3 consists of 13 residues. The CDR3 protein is CASRFAGNQPQHF. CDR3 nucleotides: TGTGCCAGCAGGTTCGCAGGGAATCAGCCCCAGCATTTT.

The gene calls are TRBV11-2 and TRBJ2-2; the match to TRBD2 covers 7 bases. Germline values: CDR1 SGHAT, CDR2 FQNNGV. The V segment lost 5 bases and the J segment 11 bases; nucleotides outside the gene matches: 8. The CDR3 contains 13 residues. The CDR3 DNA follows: TGTGCCAGCAGCATCCAGCGGGAAGCTGAGCTGTTTTTT. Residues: CASSIQREAELFF.

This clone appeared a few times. The CDR3 spells CASSLFGASSGNTIYF. DNA for the CDR3: TGTGCCAGCAGCTTATTTGGGGCCAGCTCTGGAAACACCATATATTTT. The J gene is TRBJ1-3, the V gene TRBV7-2; D possibly corresponds to TRBD1 (5 bases). V was shortened by 2 bases and J by 0 bases, with 11 bases between the two germline ends. The CDR3 contains 16 residues. Germline V lookup: CDR1 SGHTA, CDR2 FQGNSA.

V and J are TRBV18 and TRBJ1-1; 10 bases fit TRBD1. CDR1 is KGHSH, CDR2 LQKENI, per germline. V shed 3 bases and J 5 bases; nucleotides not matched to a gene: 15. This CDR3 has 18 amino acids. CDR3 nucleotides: TGTGCCAGCTCACCCCAAGGTGGTGCGGGACAGGGGAGGACTGAAGCTTTCTTT. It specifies CASSPQGGAGQGRTEAFF.

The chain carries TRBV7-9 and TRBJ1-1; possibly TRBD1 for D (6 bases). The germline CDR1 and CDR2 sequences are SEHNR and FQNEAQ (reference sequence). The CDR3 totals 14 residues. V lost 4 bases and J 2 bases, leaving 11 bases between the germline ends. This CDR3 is CASSSRTDNTEAFF. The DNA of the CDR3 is TGTGCCAGCAGCTCCCGGACAGACAACACTGAAGCTTTCTTT.

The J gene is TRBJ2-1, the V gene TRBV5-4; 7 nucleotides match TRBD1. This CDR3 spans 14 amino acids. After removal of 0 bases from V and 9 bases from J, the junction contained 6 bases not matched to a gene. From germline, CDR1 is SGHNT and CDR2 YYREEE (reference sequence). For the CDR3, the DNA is TGTGCCAGCAGCTTGGCCCAGGGGGTAGGTGAGCAGTTCTTC. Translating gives CASSLAQGVGEQFF.

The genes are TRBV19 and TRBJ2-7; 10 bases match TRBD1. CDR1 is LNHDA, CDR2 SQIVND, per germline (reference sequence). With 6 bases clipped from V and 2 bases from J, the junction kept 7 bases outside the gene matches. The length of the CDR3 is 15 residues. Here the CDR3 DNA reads TGTGCCAGTAGCCCGACCGGGACAGGGGCCTACGAGCAGTACTTC. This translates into CASSPTGTGAYEQYF.